This T cell receptor beta chain was captured by sequencing in a study of monozygotic twins with inflammatory bowel disease. Study outcomes and limitations: Possibly reflecting limited power, no difference in repertoire similarity was found between concordant and discordant twins. Patients with IBD had less TCRbeta diversity (inverse Simpson) than their healthy co-twins.

Whole blood served as the source of total RNA, and no T cell sorting took place. UMIs that included a 6-nucleotide sample barcode were added by template switching, which took place during cDNA synthesis. TCRdb re-analyzed the 5' RACE reads; it lists each CDR3 protein once, without DNA. Reported are roughly 160,000 distinct CDR3 sequences; the ten largest clones contain less than 7.5%. This CDR3 spans 16 amino acids. Looked up from germline, CDR1 is SEHNR and CDR2 is FQNEAQ (reference sequence). For this clonotype: Its antigen is currently unknown.

This clonotype was sampled from a human donor with ulcerative colitis or Crohn's disease, or a healthy co-twin of an affected twin (not recorded which). The V call is TRBV7-9, the J call TRBJ2-5; TCRdb reports TRBD2, a call that lacks DNA to check it against. The sample comprised blood. CDR3 loop: CASSFLLAGTQETQYF.